There are a few counts of the clone carrying this TCR beta chain. Its antigen is unidentified. The sample comes from a study of cytomegalovirus exposure and HLA in healthy donors. Study details: Sequencing of some 190 million T cells in an earlier analysis found more than 100 million unique TCR beta sequences. Findings of the study overall: In a later analysis, TCR association rates varied by HLA locus: DRB1 most, HLA-C fewest. Reports credit the classifier with highly specific, highly sensitive diagnosis of cytomegalovirus status.

CDR3 length: 15 amino acids. Germline V gene sequence: CDR1 MGHDK, CDR2 SYGVNS. V trimming: 7 bases; J trimming: 4 bases; junction bases outside the gene matches: 10. PCR was performed using 60 Vbeta and 13 Jbeta primers. Here immunoSEQ multiplex PCR was the method, and the copy in TCRdb shows in-frame clones only, minus some. The sample yields some 150,000 clones, about four fifths seen once. This receptor was obtained from a man aged 25-45 years in good health and CMV-seronegative. This chain connects TRBV25-1 to TRBJ2-3; 8 nucleotides line up with TRBD1. Sample: PBMCs. The CDR3 bases are TGTGCCAGCAAAGACGACAGGGGAGTCGCAGATACGCAGTATTTT. Translated, it gives CASKDDRGVADTQYF.